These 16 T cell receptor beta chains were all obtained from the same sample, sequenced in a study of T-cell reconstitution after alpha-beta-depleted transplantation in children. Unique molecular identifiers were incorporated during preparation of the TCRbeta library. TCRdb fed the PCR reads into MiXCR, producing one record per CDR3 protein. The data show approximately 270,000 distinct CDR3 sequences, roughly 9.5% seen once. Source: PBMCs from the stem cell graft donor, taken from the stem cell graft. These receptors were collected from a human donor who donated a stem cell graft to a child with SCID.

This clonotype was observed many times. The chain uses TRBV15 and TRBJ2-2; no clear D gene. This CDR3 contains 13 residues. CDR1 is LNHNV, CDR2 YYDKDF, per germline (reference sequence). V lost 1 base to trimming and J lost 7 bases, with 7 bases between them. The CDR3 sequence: CATSRGAGGELFF. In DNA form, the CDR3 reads TGTGCCACCAGCAGAGGGGCAGGCGGGGAGCTGTTTTTT.

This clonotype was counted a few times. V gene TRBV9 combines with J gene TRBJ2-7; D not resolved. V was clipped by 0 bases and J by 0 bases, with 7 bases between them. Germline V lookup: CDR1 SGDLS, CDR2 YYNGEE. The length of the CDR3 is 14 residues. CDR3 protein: CASSVESTSYEQYF. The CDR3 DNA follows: TGTGCCAGCAGCGTAGAGTCCACCTCCTACGAGCAGTACTTC. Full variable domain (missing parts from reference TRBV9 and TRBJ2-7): DSGVTQTPKHLITATGQRVTLRCSPRSGDLSVYWYQQSLDQGLQFLIQYYNGEERAKGNILERFSAQQFPDLHSELNLSSLELGDSALYFCASSVESTSYEQYFGPGTRLTVT.

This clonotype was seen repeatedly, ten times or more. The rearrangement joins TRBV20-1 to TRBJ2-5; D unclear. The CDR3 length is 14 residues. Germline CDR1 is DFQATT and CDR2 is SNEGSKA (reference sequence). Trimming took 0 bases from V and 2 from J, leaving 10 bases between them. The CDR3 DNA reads TGCAGTGCTAGAGATATCGCGCAACAAGAGACCCAGTACTTC. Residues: CSARDIAQQETQYF.

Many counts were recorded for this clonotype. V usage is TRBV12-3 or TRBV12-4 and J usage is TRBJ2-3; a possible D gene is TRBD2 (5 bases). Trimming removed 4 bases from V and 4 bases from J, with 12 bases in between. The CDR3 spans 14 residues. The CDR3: CASSYASSPDTQYF. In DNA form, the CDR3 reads TGTGCCAGCAGTTATGCATCTAGCCCAGATACGCAGTATTTT.

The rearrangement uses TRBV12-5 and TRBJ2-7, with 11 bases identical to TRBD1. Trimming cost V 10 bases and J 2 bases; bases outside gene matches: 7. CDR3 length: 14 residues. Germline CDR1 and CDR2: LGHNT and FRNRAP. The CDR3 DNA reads TGTGCTACTGGGGGGACAGGGGGTCCCTACGAGCAGTACTTC. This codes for CATGGTGGPYEQYF.

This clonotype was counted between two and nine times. The CDR3 sequence is CASSSPSGGTYEQYF. The CDR3 DNA is TGTGCCAGCAGCTCCCCGAGCGGGGGCACCTACGAGCAGTACTTC. The chain employs TRBV5-5 and TRBJ2-7; 8 nucleotides line up with TRBD2. Trimming at V came to 3 bases and at J to 2 bases, leaving 7 bases not matched to a gene. Germline V gives CDR1 SGHKS, CDR2 YYEKEE (reference sequence). CDR3 size: 15 residues.

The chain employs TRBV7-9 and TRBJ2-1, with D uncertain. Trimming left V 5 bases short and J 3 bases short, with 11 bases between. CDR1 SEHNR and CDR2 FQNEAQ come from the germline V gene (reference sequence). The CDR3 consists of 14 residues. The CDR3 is CASSAAAYYNEQFF. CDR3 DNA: TGTGCCAGCAGCGCCGCGGCGTACTACAATGAGCAGTTCTTC. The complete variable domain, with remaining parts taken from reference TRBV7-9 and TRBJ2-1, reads DTGVSQNPRHKITKRGQNVTFRCDPISEHNRLYWYRQTLGQGPEFLTYFQNEAQLEKSRLLSDRFSAERPKGSFSTLEIQRTEQGDSAMYLCASSAAAYYNEQFFGPGTRLTVL.

CDR3 loop: CASSQIMERGRIAETQYF. CDR3 nucleotides: TGTGCCAGCAGCCAAATAATGGAGCGGGGACGAATCGCAGAGACCCAGTACTTC. The rearrangement uses TRBV3-1 and TRBJ2-5; 7 bases line up with TRBD2. CDR3 length equals 18 residues. Germline CDR1 LGHDT, CDR2 YNNKEL (reference sequence). The V and J ends lost 2 bases and 4 bases, in that order; junction bases with no gene match: 16.

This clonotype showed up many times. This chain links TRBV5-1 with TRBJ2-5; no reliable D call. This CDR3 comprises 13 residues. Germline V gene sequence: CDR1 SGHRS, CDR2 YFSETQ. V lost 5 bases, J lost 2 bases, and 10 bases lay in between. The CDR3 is CASRNSWQETQYF. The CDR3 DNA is TGCGCCAGCAGGAACAGTTGGCAAGAGACCCAGTACTTC.

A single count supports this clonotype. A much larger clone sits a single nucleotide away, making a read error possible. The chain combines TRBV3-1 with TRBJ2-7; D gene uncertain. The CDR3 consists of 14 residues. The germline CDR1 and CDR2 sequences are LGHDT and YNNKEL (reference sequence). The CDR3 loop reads CASGQDSIAYEQYF. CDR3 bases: TGTGCCAGCGGCCAAGATTCCATCGCCTACGAGCAGTACTTC.

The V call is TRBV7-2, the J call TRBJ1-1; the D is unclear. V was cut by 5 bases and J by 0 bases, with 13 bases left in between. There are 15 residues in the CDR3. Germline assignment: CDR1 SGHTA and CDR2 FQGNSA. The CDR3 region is CASSARTAMNTEAFF. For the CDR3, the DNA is TGTGCCAGCAGCGCTAGGACGGCTATGAACACTGAAGCTTTCTTT.

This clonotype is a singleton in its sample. DNA for the CDR3: TGCAGTGCTAGATTGGAAAAACTGTTTTTT. Protein: CSARLEKLFF. The gene calls are TRBV20-1 and TRBJ1-4, with D uncertain. The CDR3 consists of 10 residues. Trimming cost V 2 bases and J 8 bases, with 3 bases left between them. CDR1 and CDR2 (germline): DFQATT, SNEGSKA (reference sequence).

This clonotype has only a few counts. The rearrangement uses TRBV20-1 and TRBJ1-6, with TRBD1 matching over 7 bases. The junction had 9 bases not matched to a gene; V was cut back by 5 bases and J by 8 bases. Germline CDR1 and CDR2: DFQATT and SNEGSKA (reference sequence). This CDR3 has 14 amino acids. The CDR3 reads CSAGDRVGHSPLHF. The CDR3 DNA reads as TGCAGTGCTGGTGACAGGGTCGGTCATTCACCCCTCCACTTT.

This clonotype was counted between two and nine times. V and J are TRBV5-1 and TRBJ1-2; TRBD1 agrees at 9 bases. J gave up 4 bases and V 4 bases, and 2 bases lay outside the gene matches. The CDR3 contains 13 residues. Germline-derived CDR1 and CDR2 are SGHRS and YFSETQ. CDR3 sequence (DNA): TGCGCCAGCAGCGGGGGACAGGGCTATGGCTACACCTTC. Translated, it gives CASSGGQGYGYTF.

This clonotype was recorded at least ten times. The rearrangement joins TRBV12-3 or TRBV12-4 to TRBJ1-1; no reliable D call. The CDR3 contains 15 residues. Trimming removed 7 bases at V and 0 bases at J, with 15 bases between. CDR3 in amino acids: CASIPSRRMNTEAFF. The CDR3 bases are TGTGCCAGCATCCCCTCCCGGAGAATGAACACTGAAGCTTTCTTT.

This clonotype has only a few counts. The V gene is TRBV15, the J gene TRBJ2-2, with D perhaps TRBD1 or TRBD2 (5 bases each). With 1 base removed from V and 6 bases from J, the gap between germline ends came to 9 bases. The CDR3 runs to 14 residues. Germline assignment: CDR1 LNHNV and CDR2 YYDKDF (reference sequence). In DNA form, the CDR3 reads TGTGCCACCAGCAGAGGACAGAGGGCCGGGGAGCTGTTTTTT. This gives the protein CATSRGQRAGELFF.